The 21 T cell receptor beta chains presented below share a single source sample, sequenced in a study of T cells after yellow fever vaccination. TCRdb used MiXCR to reprocess the 5' RACE reads, holding one entry per CDR3 protein. Of hundreds of thousands of distinct CDR3 sequences in the sample, roughly 14% were seen once. Sequenced material: PBMCs, taken on the day of the yellow fever booster vaccination. Source of these receptors: a man in his thirties or forties who received the YFV17D yellow fever vaccine.

The chain joins TRBV18 to TRBJ1-1, with 7 bases aligning to TRBD1. This CDR3 contains 17 residues. The V and J ends lost 2 bases and 11 bases, in that order; junction bases with no gene match: 20. CDR1 and CDR2 from the germline V gene are KGHSH and LQKENI. The CDR3: CASSPFTAGGASFLAFF. CDR3 DNA: TGTGCCAGCTCACCATTTACGGCAGGGGGTGCGAGTTTTCTGGCTTTCTTT.

V gene TRBV20-1 combines with J gene TRBJ2-7; 7 nucleotides align to TRBD1. Germline CDR1 is DFQATT and CDR2 is SNEGSKA (reference sequence). V lost 5 bases and J lost 6; bases outside the gene matches: 4. This CDR3 is built from 11 residues. CDR3 bases: TGCAGTGCTCACAGGGGTCCCGAGCAGTACTTC. Translated, it gives CSAHRGPEQYF.

This chain connects TRBV4-2 to TRBJ1-5, with D uncertain. The CDR3 totals 13 residues. Per the germline V gene, CDR1 is LGHNA and CDR2 is YNFKEQ. Trimming cost V 4 bases and J 5 bases, with 9 bases left between them. The CDR3 loop reads CASSRGSYQPQHF. The CDR3 region has the DNA TGTGCCAGCAGCCGAGGCAGCTATCAGCCCCAGCATTTT.

The chain couples TRBV7-9 to TRBJ2-7; D might be TRBD2 (5 bases). The CDR3 is made up of 14 amino acids. V lost 5 bases, J lost 2 bases, and 13 bases lay in between. Germline V gene lookup returns CDR1 SEHNR and CDR2 FQNEAQ (reference sequence). CDR3 DNA sequence: TGTGCCAGCAGCCCCGGGGTGGAACCCTACGAGCAGTACTTC. Translating gives CASSPGVEPYEQYF.

This clonotype was counted a few times. The chain couples TRBV20-1 to TRBJ2-5; TRBD2 matches 8 bases. With V trimmed by 1 base and J by 1 base, 5 bases remained unmatched. This CDR3 comprises 15 residues. Germline assignment: CDR1 DFQATT and CDR2 SNEGSKA (reference sequence). The CDR3: CSARAALAAQETQYF. The CDR3 DNA reads TGCAGTGCTAGAGCCGCACTAGCGGCCCAAGAGACCCAGTACTTC.

A few counts support this clonotype. The chain couples TRBV9 to TRBJ2-3; the match to TRBD1 covers 7 bases. There are 15 residues in the CDR3. CDR1 is SGDLS and CDR2 is YYNGEE in the germline V gene. V trimming: 2 bases; J trimming: 1 base; junction bases outside the gene matches: 4. This chain's CDR3 is CASSVGQDGTDTQYF. As DNA, the CDR3 is TGTGCCAGCAGCGTTGGACAGGATGGCACAGATACGCAGTATTTT.

The chain is built from TRBV7-3 and TRBJ2-1, with 10 bases aligning to TRBD2. The CDR3 loop spans 15 amino acids. J was trimmed by 9 bases and V by 5 bases; bases with no gene match: 10. The germline gives CDR1 SGHTA, CDR2 FQGTGA. The DNA for the CDR3 is TGTGCCAGCAGCCCAGAAGCGGGAGGGCCCCGTGAGCAGTTCTTC. As protein: CASSPEAGGPREQFF.

The chain is built from TRBV5-1 and TRBJ2-1; D is ambiguous. Germline V gives CDR1 SGHRS, CDR2 YFSETQ. V was pared by 6 bases and J by 1 base, with 17 bases between. This CDR3 contains 16 residues. The CDR3 sequence: CASTETGGLSYNEQFF. CDR3 nucleotides: TGCGCCAGCACTGAAACTGGTGGATTATCCTACAATGAGCAGTTCTTC.

This clonotype has just a few counts. The V gene is TRBV12-3 or TRBV12-4, the J gene TRBJ1-6; possible D gene TRBD1, 6 bases. The V end was cut by 7 bases, the J end by 2 bases, with 12 bases between. The CDR3 totals 15 residues. This CDR3 reads CASTLDRTYNSPLHF. CDR3 in DNA: TGTGCCAGCACACTCGACAGGACCTATAATTCACCCCTCCACTTT.

The rearrangement joins TRBV11-2 to TRBJ2-2; 14 bases line up with TRBD2. Trimming at V came to 3 bases and at J to 0 bases, leaving 3 bases not matched to a gene. This CDR3 spans 18 amino acids. Germline V gene sequence: CDR1 SGHAT, CDR2 FQNNGV. The CDR3 coding sequence is TGTGCCAGCAGCTTCCGGACTAGCGGGAGGTCGAACACCGGGGAGCTGTTTTTT. Translated, it gives CASSFRTSGRSNTGELFF.

This clonotype occurred a few times. The chain combines TRBV23-1 with TRBJ2-7; D remains unclear. TRBV23-1 is flagged as an ORF with uncertain function. Trimming left V 1 base short and J 0 bases short, with 7 bases between. The CDR3 length is 14 residues. In nucleotides, the CDR3 is TGCGCCAGCAGTCAATTAAACCACTCCTACGAGCAGTACTTC. Residues: CASSQLNHSYEQYF.

The V and J genes are TRBV29-1 and TRBJ2-3, with unresolved D. The germline gives CDR1 SQVTM, CDR2 ANQGSEA. V shed 7 bases and J shed 5 bases, with 16 bases lying between them. The CDR3 consists of 13 residues. CDR3 DNA: TGCAGCGCACGCGGTGGATTTGGAGATACGCAGTATTTT. This sequence encodes CSARGGFGDTQYF.

The chain uses TRBV5-1 and TRBJ2-7, with a possible D match to TRBD2 (6 bases). This CDR3 is 14 amino acids long. Germline lookup yields CDR1 SGHRS and CDR2 YFSETQ. Trimming removed 4 bases at V and 1 base at J, with 12 bases between. As DNA, the CDR3 is TGCGCCAGCAGCGCGGGACCATCATCCTACGAGCAGTACTTC. Translation gives CASSAGPSSYEQYF.

This clonotype was counted between two and nine times. The chain's CDR3 is CSSKDRVKQGSYNSPLHF. CDR3 nucleotides: TGCAGTTCCAAGGACAGGGTAAAGCAGGGCTCCTATAATTCACCCCTCCACTTT. The V call is TRBV20-1, the J call TRBJ1-6; 8 bases are a match to TRBD1. The germline CDR1 and CDR2 sequences are DFQATT and SNEGSKA (reference sequence). CDR3 size: 18 residues. Trimming cost V 8 bases and J 0 bases; bases outside gene matches: 15.

In its sample, this clonotype was seen many times. The chain employs TRBV7-9 and TRBJ2-1, with D perhaps TRBD1 or TRBD2 (5 bases each). Per germline, CDR1 SEHNR and CDR2 FQNEAQ (reference sequence). Trimming shortened V by 0 bases and J by 7 bases, and 7 bases separated the two germline ends. The CDR3 loop spans 13 amino acids. CDR3 amino acids: CASSLAGGNEQFF. As DNA, the CDR3 is TGTGCCAGCAGCTTAGCTGGGGGAAATGAGCAGTTCTTC.

This clonotype occurred a few times. The chain recombines TRBV28 with TRBJ2-1, with D unresolved. This CDR3 has 12 residues. Germline V CDR1 and CDR2: MDHEN, SYDVKM. V lost 6 bases and J lost 7, with 10 bases in between. The CDR3 is CASRIPRNEQFF. The DNA for the CDR3 is TGTGCCAGCAGGATACCCCGGAATGAGCAGTTCTTC.

This clonotype was recorded a few times. The gene calls are TRBV18 and TRBJ2-1; 7 positions match TRBD2. Trimming removed 0 bases from V and 1 base from J; junction bases left unmatched: 9. The CDR3 covers 18 residues. Germline-derived CDR1 and CDR2 are KGHSH and LQKENI. As DNA, the CDR3 is TGTGCCAGCTCACCACCCCGGGGTGGCGGGGGTTCCTACAATGAGCAGTTCTTC. It specifies CASSPPRGGGGSYNEQFF. Full variable domain (remainder filled in from reference TRBV18 and TRBJ2-1): NAGVMQNPRHLVRRRGQEARLRCSPMKGHSHVYWYRQLPEEGLKFMVYLQKENIIDESGMPKERFSAEFPKEGPSILRIQQVVRGDSAAYFCASSPPRGGGGSYNEQFFGPGTRLTVL.

This rearrangement joins TRBV29-1 to TRBJ2-2; 9 bases fit TRBD2. From germline, CDR1 is SQVTM and CDR2 ANQGSEA. V shed 6 bases, J shed 3 bases, and the junction held 8 bases outside the gene matches. The CDR3 loop spans 15 amino acids. The CDR3 bases are TGCAGCGTGAAGCTGACTAGCGGTTACACCGGGGAGCTGTTTTTT. This translates into CSVKLTSGYTGELFF.

Only a few counts were recorded for this clonotype. The chain uses TRBV5-6 and TRBJ1-1; tentatively, D is TRBD1 (5 bases). Germline V lookup: CDR1 SGHDT, CDR2 YYEEEE. The CDR3 is 15 amino acids. The germline V and J ends were trimmed by 5 bases and 1 base, with 15 bases remaining between them. CDR3 loop: CASSFRGTANTEAFF. CDR3 bases: TGTGCCAGCAGTTTTCGTGGGACGGCGAACACTGAAGCTTTCTTT.

This clonotype was counted between two and nine times. The chain uses TRBV28 and TRBJ2-7; 10 bases are a match to TRBD1. The germline V gene encodes CDR1 MDHEN and CDR2 SYDVKM. This CDR3 is built from 13 residues. Trimming took 9 bases from V and 3 from J; bases not matched to a gene: 5. CDR3: CASATGGNYEQYF. CDR3 DNA sequence: TGTGCCAGTGCGACAGGGGGCAACTACGAGCAGTACTTC.

The chain joins TRBV12-3 or TRBV12-4 to TRBJ2-1, with D tentatively TRBD2 (5 bases). The CDR3 spans 14 residues. The germline V and J ends were trimmed by 8 bases and 9 bases, with 20 bases remaining between them. The CDR3 region has the DNA TGTGCCAGCCGCTTCCCCGGAAGCGGCCGTGAGCAGTTCTTC. It yields the protein CASRFPGSGREQFF.